This is a list of T cell receptor beta chains from one sample in a study of OX40 agonist ivuxolimab in advanced cancers. Generated by immunoSEQ multiplex PCR, the TCRdb table keeps only in-frame clones and is missing some. The sample yields tens of thousands of clones, over 80% seen once. The sequences come from CD4+ or CD8+ T cells sorted from blood, collected in a trial of the OX40 agonist ivuxolimab. The receptors here all came from an adult with an advanced solid tumor such as melanoma, head and neck, liver or kidney cancer. CDR3s leave out the opening cysteine and the closing phenylalanine or tryptophan. Fields, in order: V gene, D gene, CDR3 length, J gene, CDR3 protein. D genes are given only for firm matches.

TRBV6-1	-	12	TRBJ1-1	ASSEQGMNTEAF
TRBV27	-	15	TRBJ1-3	ASGPGGAQFSGNTIY
TRBV5-8	-	10	TRBJ1-1	ASSLDRLGAF
TRBV6-6	TRBD2	11	TRBJ2-4	ASSGGVGNIQY
TRBV4-1	TRBD1	14	TRBJ1-4	ASSLMAGTGPEKLF
TRBV5-1	-	12	TRBJ2-3	ASHLGGSTDTQY
TRBV6-1	-	11	TRBJ1-6	ASSEWGNSPLH
TRBV19	-	11	TRBJ2-2	ATSRMNTGELF
TRBV6-5	TRBD1	13	TRBJ2-1	ASLGEQGARNEQF
TRBV6-5	TRBD1	13	TRBJ1-1	ASSLQGQGHTEAF
TRBV13	TRBD2	14	TRBJ2-5	ASSRLAGGTQETQY
TRBV18	TRBD1	16	TRBJ1-1	ASSPWGQGTVMNTEAF
TRBV7-2	-	10	TRBJ2-7	ASSFSLHEQY
TRBV7-8	-	12	TRBJ2-7	ASSLAVAAYEQY
TRBV7-2	-	13	TRBJ1-5	ASSPIRGSNQPQH
TRBV6-5	TRBD1	13	TRBJ2-7	ASSYETGPGYEQY
TRBV27	TRBD2	12	TRBJ2-2	ASRGGTNTGELF
TRBV11-3	TRBD1	14	TRBJ1-1	ASSRVGTGGNTEAF
TRBV28	-	12	TRBJ2-5	ASSPPSGQETQY
TRBV5-6	-	10	TRBJ1-5	ASSIGAQPQH
TRBV5-6	-	11	TRBJ2-2	ASSLRSTGELF
TRBV5-1	TRBD1	13	TRBJ1-6	ASNDEPGGNSPLH
TRBV5-1	-	12	TRBJ2-7	ASSLGRQSSEQY
TRBV6-1	-	11	TRBJ1-2	ASSRGDNYGYT
TRBV19	TRBD1	14	TRBJ2-7	ASSIDPGQGTYEQY
TRBV6-5	-	11	TRBJ1-1	ASSPRQNTEAF
TRBV28	TRBD1	12	TRBJ2-7	ASSTRDRAYEQY
TRBV6-6	TRBD1	14	TRBJ2-2	ASSYTGTVGTGELF
TRBV29-1	TRBD1	10	TRBJ2-7	SVGTGVHEQY
TRBV27	-	15	TRBJ1-6	ASSSRTQASSNSPLH
TRBV9	TRBD1	14	TRBJ1-1	ASSARGGTVNTEAF
TRBV27	-	11	TRBJ1-2	ASSYEGTRGYT
TRBV7-2	-	10	TRBJ1-6	ASSSPGSPLH
TRBV5-1	-	16	TRBJ1-2	ASSFNAAGRSYRYGYT
TRBV28	TRBD1	14	TRBJ1-2	ASSLIGQGSNYGYT
TRBV6-5	-	11	TRBJ2-6	AAGSSGANVLT